This T cell receptor (beta chain) was captured in a study of type 1 and type 2 diabetes patients (dated by TCRdb to the mid-2010s). Background on the whole study: Recruited in China, the cohort was made up of 9 or 10 type 1 diabetes patients, four type 2 diabetes patients and 6 or 7 nondiabetic controls. Throughout the study, CD4 or CD8 MicroBeads on MACS columns were used to positively select CD4+ and CD8+ T cells from PBMCs. Altogether, 15 million to 20 million paired-end reads were produced across the whole study. In the study, high-throughput sequencing was used to profile TCRbeta repertoires so that type 1 diabetes, type 2 diabetes and nondiabetic individuals could be compared. Type 2 diabetes patients served as a disease comparison group for the type 1 diabetes patients. Similar V gene usage was observed when approximately 22-cycle and approximately 26-cycle amplification were compared, suggesting similar primer efficiencies and random PCR bias. Paired-end sequencing of TCRbeta libraries was performed on Illumina HiSeq 2000 or MiSeq instruments. General study outcomes and caveats: Type 2 diabetes patients had few highly-expanded CD4+ clones (median one), and those clones made up a median around 3.7% of reads. Age and gender were not matched between study groups, possibly biasing interpretation. V and J gene usage patterns of type 2 diabetes and control samples were highly correlated, averaging approximately 0.97 between samples. In both CD4+ and CD8+ T cells, type 2 diabetes repertoires were highly diverse and significantly more diverse than type 1 diabetes repertoires. Since just a limited number of T2D and control samples were sequenced, some T1D-only HECs might also appear in more T2D or control samples.

A note on this clonotype: Its antigen target is currently unknown. Nothing much larger sits one base from this clone, and base qualities are not available.

Trimming leaves V shorter by 1 base and J shorter by 7 bases, with the junction holding 5 bases beyond the gene matches. CDR1 and CDR2, per the germline V gene (reference sequence), are GTSNPN and SVGIG. From its cysteine to its phenylalanine, the CDR3 spans 13 amino acids. The retained sequence is limited to the CDR3, 39 bases, with the frame set at the first base. Standard classification criteria for type 1 or type 2 diabetes were met by all diabetic patients, and glucose and C-peptide were assessed by WHO-recommended methods. Donors with other autoimmune diseases or infections within the previous four weeks were excluded. An approximately 10-milliliter sample of peripheral blood was drawn from every participant. PBMCs were isolated with LymphoPrep density separation. The instrument given in TCRdb is Illumina MiSeq. Genomic DNA from sorted T cell subsets was used as template for TCRbeta CDR3 amplification. The TCRbeta CDR3 region was amplified by multiplex PCR with 30 forward and 13 reverse primers. PCR products were purified with AMPure XP beads, then indices and adaptors were added in a second approximately 27-cycle PCR. Before sequencing, libraries were gel-purified with the QIAquick Gel Extraction Kit. The paper's data handling went like this. FLASH was used to merge paired-end reads, and IgBLAST was used to align the merged reads to IMGT V, D and J germline references. Reads with below 70% alignment identity to germline references were discarded, leaving around 12 million reads study-wide. CDR3 boundaries, reading frame and productivity were assigned according to IMGT definitions. Highly-expanded clones were defined as clones making up 1% or more of reads, and normalized Shannon entropy was used to measure diversity. Unpaired two-tailed t-tests were used to test group differences in Shannon entropy. Through fastp at Q25 and MiXCR, TCRdb rebuilt clones from the public reads, retaining in-frame beta chains. Identical CDR3 protein sequences are pooled into one entry, listed with their most common genes and DNA. The V and J calls reflect TCRdb's pipeline rather than the authors' work. Here the sample has 270,000 or so distinct CDR3 sequences; around 47% occur a single time. The ten most abundant clones make up approximately 15% of the sample.

The chain is encoded by TRBV30 joined to TRBJ2-3; 7 bases in between match TRBD1. Sequencing used peripheral blood mononuclear cells (PBMCs). The sequence was collected from a man between 18 and 35 years old with type 2 diabetes. The DNA sequence follows: TGTGCCTGGAGTGGAGGGGGCGCAAATACGCAGTATTTT. It translates as CAWSGGGANTQYF.